The sequence of this TCR beta chain was determined in a study of cytomegalovirus exposure and HLA in healthy donors. Study outcomes and limitations: Most TCR beta V segments were productive about 87% or about 30% of the time in an earlier analysis. Later on, a genetic analysis was performed. It linked a missense variant in DCLRE1C with V- and J-gene trimming of TCR beta. Researchers left out some V segments, among them TRBV6-2 and TRBV6-3, as indistinguishable.

The ends lost 8 bases at V and 0 bases at J; junction bases unmatched: 8. In germline, CDR1 is LNHDA, CDR2 SQIVND (reference sequence). CDR3 length equals 15 residues. Comments on this clone: The target antigen is unknown.

Healthy people donating bone marrow made up the donors. A multiplex PCR was run with 60 Vbeta primers and 13 Jbeta primers. Only in-frame clones appear in the TCRdb table, and some are missing; sequencing was by immunoSEQ multiplex PCR. The table records about 150,000 clones, over 70% of them present only once. Source material: PBMCs. This sequence originates from a woman under 30 in good health and CMV-seronegative. This rearrangement joins TRBV19 to TRBJ2-3; 7 bases are a match to TRBD1. The CDR3 spells CASGTQGVSTDTQYF. CDR3 bases: TGTGCCAGTGGCACCCAGGGGGTCAGCACAGATACGCAGTATTTT.